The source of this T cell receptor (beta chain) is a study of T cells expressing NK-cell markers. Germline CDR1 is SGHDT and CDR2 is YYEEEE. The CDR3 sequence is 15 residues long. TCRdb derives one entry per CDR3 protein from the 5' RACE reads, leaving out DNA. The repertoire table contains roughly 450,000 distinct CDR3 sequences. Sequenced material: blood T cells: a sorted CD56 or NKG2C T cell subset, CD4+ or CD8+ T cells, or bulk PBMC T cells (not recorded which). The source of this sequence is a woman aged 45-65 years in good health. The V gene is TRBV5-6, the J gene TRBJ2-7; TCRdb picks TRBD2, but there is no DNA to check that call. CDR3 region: CASSHLGLGTYEQYF.